Each of the 27 T cell receptor beta chains below was sequenced from the same sample in a study of sequential checkpoint blockade in melanoma. Treatment: randomized to nivolumab then ipilimumab (arm A) or the reverse (arm B). This table comes from immunoSEQ multiplex PCR, and its TCRdb copy is limited to in-frame clones, with some not included. The sample includes tens of thousands of clones, around 80% of them seen just once. Sequenced here: CD8+ T cells sorted from blood (inferred from file names), sampled from a patient given nivolumab and ipilimumab in sequence. Source of these receptors: a human donor with melanoma.

Only a few counts were recorded for this clone. The chain uses TRBV19 and TRBJ1-5, with 8 bases aligning to TRBD1. Germline assignment: CDR1 LNHDA and CDR2 SQIVND (reference sequence). V shed 8 bases and J 6 bases; nucleotides not matched to a gene: 9. The length of the CDR3 is 14 residues. Written as DNA, the CDR3 is TGTGCCAGTGGCGCAGGGGGCTTGAGTCAGCCCCAGCATTTT. Amino acids: CASGAGGLSQPQHF.

The chain combines TRBV10-3 with TRBJ2-1; D may be TRBD2 (6 bases). This CDR3 is 13 amino acids long. V lost 2 bases to trimming and J lost 6 bases, with 8 bases between them. Germline V lookup: CDR1 ENHRY, CDR2 SYGVKD. DNA of the CDR3: TGTGCCATCAGTGAGATCGGGGGCAATGAGCAGTTCTTC. Translated: CAISEIGGNEQFF.

J is TRBJ1-4 and V is TRBV13; 9 bases agree with TRBD1. From germline, CDR1 is PRHDT and CDR2 FYEKMQ (reference sequence). Unmatched junction bases numbered 3, after V lost 2 bases and J lost 5 bases. CDR3 length: 15 amino acids. The DNA of the CDR3 is TGTGCCAGCAGCTTACGACAGGGGGGGAATGAAAAACTGTTTTTT. It specifies CASSLRQGGNEKLFF.

This sequence joins TRBV20-1 and TRBJ2-7; 8 bases match TRBD2. The CDR3 has 11 residues. Germline loops: CDR1 DFQATT, CDR2 SNEGSKA (reference sequence). This chain's CDR3 is CGWTSLDEQYF. As DNA, the CDR3 is TGCGGTTGGACTAGCCTAGACGAGCAGTACTTC.

The V and J genes are TRBV27 and TRBJ1-1; D unclear. V lost 3 bases and J 6 bases, leaving 11 bases between the germline ends. Germline values: CDR1 MNHEY, CDR2 SMNVEV (reference sequence). The CDR3 is made up of 13 amino acids. Written as DNA, the CDR3 is TGTGCCAGCAGTTTTAACAGCCTGTCTGAAGCTTTCTTT. Protein sequence: CASSFNSLSEAFF.

The chain recombines TRBV6-1 with TRBJ1-2; D call uncertain. CDR3 size: 12 residues. The V gene lost 4 bases and the J gene lost 4 bases, with 7 bases spanning the gap. The germline V gene encodes CDR1 MNHNS and CDR2 SASEGT. CDR3 bases: TGTGCCAGCAGTGCGGGGAGCTATGGCTACACCTTC. Translating it yields CASSAGSYGYTF.

V usage is TRBV2 and J usage is TRBJ1-1; D is ambiguous. The CDR3 totals 12 residues. The V end was cut by 5 bases, the J end by 0 bases, with 4 bases between. Germline assignment: CDR1 SNHLY and CDR2 FYNNEI. The DNA of the CDR3 is TGTGCCAGCAGTTTCGTGAACACTGAAGCTTTCTTT. Protein sequence: CASSFVNTEAFF. Using reference TRBV2 and TRBJ1-1 for the parts outside the CDR3, the full variable domain is EPEVTQTPSHQVTQMGQEVILRCVPISNHLYFYWYRQILGQKVEFLVSFYNNEISEKSEIFDDQFSVERPDGSNFTLKIRSTKLEDSAMYFCASSFVNTEAFFGQGTRLTVV.

This chain uses TRBV19 with TRBJ1-1, with TRBD1 as a possible D gene (6 bases). V was cut by 5 bases and J by 5 bases, with 15 bases left in between. Germline values: CDR1 LNHDA, CDR2 SQIVND (reference sequence). CDR3 length: 14 amino acids. The CDR3 spells CASSATGRGTEAFF. For the CDR3, the DNA is TGTGCCAGTAGTGCAACAGGGAGGGGAACTGAAGCTTTCTTT.

This chain uses TRBV19 with TRBJ1-2; no reliable D call. The length of the CDR3 is 13 residues. V lost 7 bases, J lost 8 bases, and 17 bases lay in between. CDR1 LNHDA and CDR2 SQIVND come from the germline V gene (reference sequence). The CDR3 coding sequence is TGTGCCAGTACCTACTCCCTTGGTCGCGGCTACACCTTC. This encodes CASTYSLGRGYTF.

The V gene is TRBV4-3, the J gene TRBJ2-7, with 8 bases matching TRBD2. Germline V gene sequence: CDR1 LGHNA, CDR2 YSLEER. The CDR3 consists of 14 residues. V was clipped by 4 bases and J by 5 bases; unmatched bases: 7. The chain's CDR3 is CASSPTSAMDEQYF. The CDR3 DNA follows: TGCGCCAGCAGCCCGACTAGCGCCATGGACGAGCAGTACTTC.

This rearrangement joins TRBV6-1 to TRBJ1-4; 9 bases are shared with TRBD1. Germline V CDR1 and CDR2: MNHNS, SASEGT. V gave up 2 bases and J gave up 7 bases; unmatched junction bases: 8. There are 16 residues in the CDR3. CDR3 protein: CASSETPGQGVEKLFF. The CDR3 DNA reads as TGTGCCAGCAGTGAAACCCCGGGACAGGGTGTTGAAAAACTGTTTTTT.

J is TRBJ2-7 and V is TRBV5-6; 14 nucleotides align to TRBD2. The ends lost 2 bases at V and 5 bases at J; junction bases unmatched: 3. The CDR3 is 15 residues long. The germline V gene encodes CDR1 SGHDT and CDR2 YYEEEE. Here the CDR3 reads CASSFPGLAGDEQYF. In nucleotides, the CDR3 is TGTGCCAGCAGCTTTCCGGGACTAGCGGGAGACGAGCAGTACTTC.

Only a few counts were recorded for this clone. J is TRBJ1-1 and V is TRBV5-4, with D uncertain. V was trimmed by 2 bases and J by 0 bases, leaving 5 bases between them. This CDR3 has 13 residues. CDR1 and CDR2 (germline): SGHNT, YYREEE (reference sequence). The CDR3 DNA follows: TGTGCCAGCAGCTTCGAGATGAACACTGAAGCTTTCTTT. Translated, it gives CASSFEMNTEAFF.

V is TRBV15 and J is TRBJ1-1; a possible D gene is TRBD1 (5 bases). Germline loops: CDR1 LNHNV, CDR2 YYDKDF (reference sequence). V was cut by 5 bases and J by 3 bases, with 10 bases left in between. CDR3 length: 13 residues. The CDR3: CATSDWGDTEAFF. In DNA, the CDR3 is TGTGCCACCAGCGACTGGGGGGACACTGAAGCTTTCTTT.

V usage is TRBV4-3 and J usage is TRBJ2-1, with 10 nucleotides matching TRBD2. Germline V lookup: CDR1 LGHNA, CDR2 YSLEER. The CDR3 runs 16 residues. With 4 bases clipped from V and 7 bases from J, the junction kept 10 bases outside the gene matches. The CDR3 nucleotides are TGCGCCAGCAGCCGCTTAAGCGGGAGGGCTATAAATGAGCAGTTCTTC. Amino acids: CASSRLSGRAINEQFF.

This chain links TRBV5-6 with TRBJ1-1; a possible D gene is TRBD1 (5 bases). V dropped 3 bases and J dropped 4 bases, with 13 bases sitting between them. This CDR3 is 14 amino acids long. The germline V gene has CDR1 SGHDT and CDR2 YYEEEE. The CDR3 loop is CASSSGSGATEAFF. The CDR3 DNA sequence: TGTGCCAGCAGCTCGGGTAGCGGGGCCACTGAAGCTTTCTTT.

The V call is TRBV6-5, the J call TRBJ2-7, with D maybe TRBD1 (6 bases). The CDR3 runs to 13 residues. The V end lost 4 bases, the J end lost 3 bases, and 10 bases lay between the germline ends. CDR1 is MNHEY, CDR2 SVGAGI, per germline. The CDR3 loop is CASSFVGGYEQYF. CDR3 nucleotide sequence: TGTGCCAGCAGTTTCGTAGGGGGCTACGAGCAGTACTTC.

V gene TRBV9 combines with J gene TRBJ2-1, with no clear D. Germline V gene lookup returns CDR1 SGDLS and CDR2 YYNGEE. The germline V and J ends were trimmed by 3 bases and 8 bases, with 15 bases remaining between them. The CDR3 contains 14 residues. CDR3 sequence: CASSGSGSIDEQFF. Here the CDR3 DNA reads TGTGCCAGCAGCGGCTCCGGGTCCATCGATGAGCAGTTCTTC.

This chain joins TRBV11-2 and TRBJ2-2; D remains unclear. The CDR3 is 11 residues long. Germline V lookup: CDR1 SGHAT, CDR2 FQNNGV. The V and J ends lost 4 bases and 11 bases respectively, with 8 bases between them. CDR3 DNA sequence: TGTGCCAGCAGCTCTCCCGTAGAGCTGTTTTTT. Translating it yields CASSSPVELFF.

V and J are TRBV18 and TRBJ2-1; D is perhaps TRBD2 (5 bases). Germline V gene lookup returns CDR1 KGHSH and CDR2 LQKENI. The CDR3 is 17 amino acids. The V and J ends lost 3 bases and 2 bases respectively, with 17 bases between them. CDR3 in DNA: TGTGCCAGCTCACCGGGGAGCGAAGAACTGACCTACAATGAGCAGTTCTTC. This gives the protein CASSPGSEELTYNEQFF.

The V call is TRBV5-4, the J call TRBJ2-5, with D possibly matching TRBD2 (6 bases). The germline V and J ends were trimmed by 3 bases and 0 bases, with 9 bases remaining between them. Germline CDR1 and CDR2: SGHNT and YYREEE (reference sequence). There are 14 residues in the CDR3. The CDR3, as DNA: TGTGCCAGCAGCTACGGGACTTACCAAGAGACCCAGTACTTC. Translating gives CASSYGTYQETQYF. The full variable domain, with the rest looked up from reference TRBV5-4 and TRBJ2-5, is ETGVTQSPTHLIKTRGQQVTLRCSSQSGHNTVSWYQQALGQGPQFIFQYYREEENGRGNFPPRFSGLQFPNYSSELNVNALELDDSALYLCASSYGTYQETQYFGPGTRLLVL.

The gene calls are TRBV7-5 and TRBJ1-1; the table names TRBD1, a call not compared with the DNA. TRBV7-5 is classified as a pseudogene. The length of the CDR3 is 11 residues. CDR3 in amino acids: CARSPPGGAFF. CDR3 in DNA: TGTGCCAGAAGCCCACCAGGGGGCGCTTTCTTT.

This clone appeared a few times. The V and J genes are TRBV6-1 and TRBJ2-1; 7 bases line up with TRBD2. The V and J ends lost 5 bases and 6 bases, in that order; junction bases with no gene match: 4. The CDR3 has 13 amino acids. Germline CDR1 reads MNHNS; CDR2 reads SASEGT. The CDR3 DNA reads as TGTGCCAGCAGTCGCGGGAGTATCAATGAGCAGTTCTTC. The encoded protein is CASSRGSINEQFF.

The V and J genes are TRBV6-6 and TRBJ2-7; the match to TRBD1 covers 10 bases. This CDR3 region has 15 residues. The germline V gene encodes CDR1 MNHNY and CDR2 SVGAGI (reference sequence). Trimming removed 4 bases from V and 2 bases from J; junction bases left unmatched: 5. The CDR3 sequence: CASSLDGTGAYEQYF. As DNA, the CDR3 is TGTGCCAGCAGTTTAGACGGGACAGGGGCCTACGAGCAGTACTTC.

The chain is built from TRBV7-9 and TRBJ2-1; D is ambiguous. Germline V gene data show CDR1 as SEHNR and CDR2 as FQNEAQ (reference sequence). The CDR3 runs 14 residues. Trimming removed 0 bases at V and 6 bases at J, with 9 bases between. The CDR3 reads CASSLAPKANEQFF. The CDR3 nucleotides are TGTGCCAGCAGCTTAGCGCCGAAAGCCAATGAGCAGTTCTTC.

For this clone: The junction does not match germline at one end; this may be a read error. The CDR3: CSIEDRPGGSYEQYF. CDR3 nucleotide sequence: TGCAGCATTGAAGACCGACCAGGGGGCTCCTACGAGCAGTACTTC. The rearrangement joins TRBV29-1 to TRBJ2-5; 7 nucleotides align to TRBD1. The J call may be faulty, since TRBJ2-7 better matches the DNA end. The CDR3 loop spans 15 amino acids. CDR1 SQVTM and CDR2 ANQGSEA come from the germline V gene.

This chain joins TRBV7-9 and TRBJ2-7, with D hard to call. The CDR3 covers 12 residues. Germline V gene sequence: CDR1 SEHNR, CDR2 FQNEAQ (reference sequence). V lost 1 base and J lost 6, with 7 bases in between. The CDR3 spells CASSLDSPEQYF. In DNA, the CDR3 is TGTGCCAGCAGCTTAGACAGTCCCGAGCAGTACTTC. Using reference TRBV7-9 and TRBJ2-7 for the parts outside the CDR3, the full variable domain is DTGVSQNPRHKITKRGQNVTFRCDPISEHNRLYWYRQTLGQGPEFLTYFQNEAQLEKSRLLSDRFSAERPKGSFSTLEIQRTEQGDSAMYLCASSLDSPEQYFGPGTRLTVT.